These T cell receptor beta chains were read from a single sample in a study of radiotherapy plus CTLA-4 blockade in lung cancer. TCRdb's table, derived via immunoSEQ multiplex PCR, lists solely in-frame clones and lacks some. The sample carries approximately 89,000 clones, 78% recorded once. Sequencing was performed on peripheral blood, taken from a patient treated with radiotherapy plus ipilimumab. All receptors derive from a human donor with non-small cell lung cancer who had a partial response to radiotherapy plus ipilimumab. Some clones in this sample may be carry-over from other donors' samples. Each CDR3 is given with its conserved first and last residue. A D gene is named only where the DNA matches it firmly. Only part of the rows carry a size: once, few, many, or a class if the clone is expanded.

v_gene	abundance	d_gene	j_gene	CDR3aa	CDR3nt
TRBV11-3	-	-	TRBJ2-1	CASSIRGSSYNEQFF	TGTGCCAGCAGCATCCGGGGGAGCTCCTACAATGAGCAGTTCTTC
TRBV7-9	-	-	TRBJ2-7	CASSLEAGDEQYF	TGTGCCAGCAGCTTAGAGGCCGGGGACGAGCAGTACTTC
TRBV11-3	-	-	TRBJ1-1	CASSLVGRNTEAFF	TGTGCCAGCAGCTTAGTAGGGAGGAACACTGAAGCTTTCTTT
TRBV7-8	once	-	TRBJ2-7	CASSGEGSLRHEQYF	TGTGCCAGCAGCGGAGAGGGATCACTTCGCCACGAGCAGTACTTC
TRBV6-6	-	TRBD1	TRBJ2-1	CASSLKRQGYNEQFF	TGTGCCAGCAGCCTAAAACGACAGGGGTACAATGAGCAGTTCTTC
TRBV6-5	-	TRBD1	TRBJ1-4	CASSHGGTGDEKLFF	TGTGCCAGCAGCCACGGGGGGACAGGGGATGAAAAACTGTTTTTT
TRBV5-1	-	TRBD1	TRBJ2-6	CASSTTGGTSGANVLTF	TGCGCCAGCAGCACGACAGGGGGCACCTCTGGGGCCAACGTCCTGACTTTC
TRBV2	-	-	TRBJ2-5	CASSVRAGPFRETQYF	TGTGCCAGCAGTGTAAGGGCGGGGCCGTTTCGAGAGACCCAGTACTTC
TRBV29-1	-	TRBD1	TRBJ2-3	CSVQGVVGTDTQYF	TGCAGCGTCCAGGGGGTTGTGGGCACAGATACGCAGTATTTT
TRBV28	-	-	TRBJ1-2	CASSRGSLGYTF	TGTGCCAGCAGTCGCGGAAGTTTAGGCTACACCTTC
TRBV7-8	-	TRBD1	TRBJ2-5	CASRPNRGSPKETQYF	TGTGCCAGCAGACCTAACAGGGGGTCGCCAAAAGAGACCCAGTACTTC
TRBV7-2	-	TRBD2	TRBJ2-5	CASSSPGLAGGYRGQQYF	TGTGCCAGCAGCTCGCCCGGACTAGCGGGGGGCTATCGCGGCCAGCAGTACTTC
TRBV28	-	-	TRBJ1-6	CACSRVTNSPLHF	TGTGCCTGTTCCAGGGTTACTAATTCACCCCTCCACTTT
TRBV4-2	few	-	TRBJ2-7	CASSQDRSAGEQYF	TGTGCCAGCAGCCAAGATCGGAGCGCTGGCGAGCAGTACTTC
TRBV7-2	-	-	TRBJ2-7	CASSPSRGSSYEQYF	TGTGCCAGCAGCCCTTCCCGGGGATCATCCTACGAGCAGTACTTC
TRBV18	once	TRBD2	TRBJ2-7	CASSPGLPPSEQYF	TGTGCCAGCTCCCCGGGACTACCGCCCTCCGAGCAGTACTTC
TRBV10-1	-	-	TRBJ2-2	CASSEFTGLNTGELFF	TGCGCCAGCAGTGAGTTTACAGGGCTAAACACCGGGGAGCTGTTTTTT
TRBV6-6	-	-	TRBJ2-7	CASSYGGGAYEQYF	TGTGCCAGCAGTTACGGCGGGGGCGCCTACGAGCAGTACTTC
TRBV30	-	-	TRBJ2-4	CAWSVGATGAKNIQYF	TGTGCCTGGAGTGTAGGTGCCACGGGGGCCAAAAACATTCAGTACTTC
TRBV10-2	-	TRBD1	TRBJ2-4	CASSESTDRVKNIQYF	TGCGCCAGCAGTGAGTCCACTGACAGGGTTAAAAACATTCAGTACTTC
TRBV6-5	-	-	TRBJ1-2	CASSDYRAYGYTF	TGTGCCAGCAGCGATTACAGGGCCTATGGCTACACCTTC
TRBV5-1	-	TRBD2	TRBJ2-2	CASSGLTSGSTNTGELFF	TGCGCCAGCAGCGGACTAACTAGCGGGAGTACGAACACCGGGGAGCTGTTTTTT
TRBV28	once	TRBD2	TRBJ2-1	CASSLFPAGGLTPENNEQFF	TGTGCCAGCAGTTTATTTCCGGCGGGAGGGCTTACTCCCGAGAACAATGAGCAGTTCTTC
TRBV5-1	-	TRBD1	TRBJ2-5	CASNPTGEAQETQYF	TGCGCCAGCAACCCAACAGGGGAAGCACAAGAGACCCAGTACTTC
TRBV7-2	once	TRBD2	TRBJ2-1	CASTAGGGINEQFF	TGTGCCAGCACCGCGGGGGGAGGGATCAATGAGCAGTTCTTC
TRBV19	-	-	TRBJ1-6	CASSSRGALNSPLHF	TGTGCCAGTAGTTCCAGGGGTGCCCTTAATTCCCCCCTCCACTTT
TRBV28	-	TRBD1	TRBJ2-5	CASRTSRTGKETQYF	TGTGCCAGCAGAACCTCTCGGACAGGCAAAGAGACCCAGTACTTC
TRBV20-1	-	-	TRBJ2-3	CSARGSEPQYF	TGCAGTGCTAGAGGTTCGGAGCCGCAGTATTTT
TRBV6-1	few	TRBD1	TRBJ1-2	CASTLDRARGGYTF	TGTGCCAGCACCTTAGACAGGGCAAGGGGTGGCTACACCTTC
TRBV5-4	-	-	TRBJ2-5	CASSLGGRQETQYF	TGTGCCAGCAGCTTGGGAGGTAGACAAGAGACCCAGTACTTC
TRBV2	few	TRBD2	TRBJ2-1	CASSSTSGRLGEQFF	TGTGCCAGTTCATCGACTAGCGGGAGGCTCGGGGAGCAGTTCTTC
TRBV4-3	-	-	TRBJ1-3	CASSQEPRGSSSGNTIYF	TGCGCCAGCAGCCAAGAACCGAGAGGGTCTAGCTCTGGAAACACCATATATTTT
TRBV6-7	-	TRBD1	TRBJ2-6	CASSWDSHSGANVLTF	TGTGCCAGCAGTTGGGACAGCCACTCTGGGGCCAACGTCCTGACTTTC
TRBV9	few	-	TRBJ2-3	CASSAGRPTDTQYF	TGTGCCAGCAGCGCAGGGAGGCCCACAGATACGCAGTATTTT
TRBV6-5	once	-	TRBJ2-7	CASSYSQGNSYEQYF	TGTGCCAGCAGTTACTCACAGGGAAACTCCTACGAGCAGTACTTC
TRBV5-4	few	-	TRBJ2-7	CASSLDFQGTYEQYF	TGTGCCAGCAGCTTGGATTTTCAGGGAACCTACGAGCAGTACTTC
TRBV19	once	TRBD1	TRBJ1-4	CASRTPGQGNEKLFF	TGTGCCAGTAGGACTCCGGGACAGGGTAATGAAAAACTGTTTTTT
TRBV5-1	-	TRBD2	TRBJ2-1	CASTTGLASYNEQFF	TGCGCCAGCACTACCGGACTAGCGAGCTACAATGAGCAGTTCTTC
TRBV18	-	TRBD1	TRBJ1-4	CASSRGQGNEKLFF	TGTGCCAGCTCACGTGGACAGGGGAATGAAAAACTGTTTTTT
TRBV4-1	-	-	TRBJ2-7	CASSQEEGSIYEQYF	TGCGCCAGCAGCCAAGAGGAGGGTTCTATATACGAGCAGTACTTC
TRBV7-9	few	TRBD1	TRBJ2-1	CASSSDRTGGYNEQFF	TGTGCCAGCAGCTCCGATAGGACAGGGGGCTACAATGAGCAGTTCTTC
TRBV7-9	-	-	TRBJ2-2	CASSVYMNTGELFF	TGTGCCAGCAGCGTATACATGAACACCGGGGAGCTGTTTTTT
TRBV5-1	-	-	TRBJ2-7	CASSLGGRGNSHEQYF	TGCGCCAGCAGCTTGGGGGGCAGGGGAAACTCCCACGAGCAGTACTTC
TRBV5-1	-	-	TRBJ2-3	CASSRQEPFADTQYF	TGCGCCAGCAGTCGACAGGAGCCCTTCGCAGATACGCAGTATTTT
TRBV6-1	-	TRBD2	TRBJ2-7	CASRETSGPYEQYF	TGTGCCAGCCGGGAGACTAGCGGTCCCTACGAGCAGTACTTC
TRBV19	-	-	TRBJ1-1	CASRETRGRGGMGTEAFF	TGTGCCAGTAGGGAAACCCGGGGGCGCGGGGGAATGGGGACTGAAGCTTTCTTT
TRBV5-1	-	-	TRBJ2-7	CASSLSTGRPTYEQYF	TGCGCCAGCAGCTTGTCAACCGGGAGACCGACCTACGAGCAGTACTTC
TRBV5-4	-	-	TRBJ1-1	CASSPSLLRQNTEAFF	TGTGCCAGCAGCCCATCTCTTTTGAGGCAGAACACTGAAGCTTTCTTT
TRBV7-9	few	-	TRBJ1-2	CASSPRTLSHGYTF	TGTGCCAGCAGCCCGAGGACACTTTCTCATGGCTACACCTTC
TRBV11-2	-	-	TRBJ1-1	CASSPQVNTEAFF	TGTGCCAGCAGCCCACAGGTGAACACTGAAGCTTTCTTT
TRBV6-5	-	TRBD2	TRBJ2-7	CASSPPLTSHEQYF	TGTGCCAGCAGTCCACCGCTGACTAGCCACGAGCAGTACTTC
TRBV15	-	TRBD1	TRBJ2-2	CATSRDWGTGTTGELFF	TGTGCCACCAGCAGAGATTGGGGGACAGGGACCACCGGGGAGCTGTTTTTT
TRBV5-6	-	-	TRBJ2-7	CASSLAARRDGYEQYF	TGTGCCAGCAGCTTGGCCGCAAGACGGGATGGATACGAGCAGTACTTC